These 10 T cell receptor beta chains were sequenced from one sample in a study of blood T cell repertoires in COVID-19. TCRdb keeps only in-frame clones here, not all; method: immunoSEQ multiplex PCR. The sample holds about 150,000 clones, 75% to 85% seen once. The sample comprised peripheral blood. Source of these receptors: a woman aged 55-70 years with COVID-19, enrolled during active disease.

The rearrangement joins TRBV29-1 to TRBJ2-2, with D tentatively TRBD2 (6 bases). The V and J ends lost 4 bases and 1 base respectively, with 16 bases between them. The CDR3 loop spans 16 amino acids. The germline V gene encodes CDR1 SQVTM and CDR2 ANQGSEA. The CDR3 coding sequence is TGCAGCGTTGGGGGGGTGGCGGTCCGGAACACCGGGGAGCTGTTTTTT. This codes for CSVGGVAVRNTGELFF.

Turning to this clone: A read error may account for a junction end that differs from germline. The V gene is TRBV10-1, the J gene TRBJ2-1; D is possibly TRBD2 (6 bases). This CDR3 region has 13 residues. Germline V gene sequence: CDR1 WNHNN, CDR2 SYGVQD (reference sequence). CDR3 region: CASSGGRLRVPLF. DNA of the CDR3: TGCGCCAGCAGCGGAGGGAGGCTCAGGGTCCCCCTCTTC.

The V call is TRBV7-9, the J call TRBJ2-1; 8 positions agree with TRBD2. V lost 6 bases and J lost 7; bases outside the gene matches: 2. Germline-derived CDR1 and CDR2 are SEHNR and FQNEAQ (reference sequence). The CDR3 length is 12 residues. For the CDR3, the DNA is TGTGCCAGCAGATCGGGGGGGAATGAGCAGTTCTTC. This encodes CASRSGGNEQFF.

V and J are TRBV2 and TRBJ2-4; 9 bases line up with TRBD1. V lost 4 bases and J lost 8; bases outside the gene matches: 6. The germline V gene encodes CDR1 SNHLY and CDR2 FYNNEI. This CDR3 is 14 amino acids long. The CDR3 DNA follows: TGTGCCAGCAGTGTGACAGGGGGGTTTCACATTCAGTACTTC. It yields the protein CASSVTGGFHIQYF.

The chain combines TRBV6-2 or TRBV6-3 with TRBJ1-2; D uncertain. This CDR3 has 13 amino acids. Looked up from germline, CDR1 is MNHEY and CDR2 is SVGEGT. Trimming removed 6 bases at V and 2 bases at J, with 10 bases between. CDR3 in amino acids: CASSPTGNYGYTF. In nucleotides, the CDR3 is TGTGCCAGCAGCCCGACGGGGAACTATGGCTACACCTTC.

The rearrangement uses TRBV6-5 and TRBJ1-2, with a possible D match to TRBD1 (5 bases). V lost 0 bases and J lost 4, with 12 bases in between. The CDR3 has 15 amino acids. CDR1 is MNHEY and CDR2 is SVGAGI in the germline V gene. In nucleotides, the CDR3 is TGTGCCAGCAGTTACTCGAACTCAGGGTTCTATGGCTACACCTTC. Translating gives CASSYSNSGFYGYTF.

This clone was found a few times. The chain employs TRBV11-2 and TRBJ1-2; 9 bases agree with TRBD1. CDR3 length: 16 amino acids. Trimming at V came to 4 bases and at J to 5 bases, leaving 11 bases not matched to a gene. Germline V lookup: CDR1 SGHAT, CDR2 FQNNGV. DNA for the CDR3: TGTGCCAGCAGCTCTGTCGGGACAGGGCTACTATATGGCTACACCTTC. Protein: CASSSVGTGLLYGYTF.

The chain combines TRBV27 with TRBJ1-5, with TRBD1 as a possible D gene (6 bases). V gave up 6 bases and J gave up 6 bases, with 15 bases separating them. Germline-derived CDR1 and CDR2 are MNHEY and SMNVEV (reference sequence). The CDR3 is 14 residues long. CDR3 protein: CASSRGGGGQPQHF. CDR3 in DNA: TGTGCCAGCAGCCGAGGGGGGGGCGGTCAGCCCCAGCATTTT.

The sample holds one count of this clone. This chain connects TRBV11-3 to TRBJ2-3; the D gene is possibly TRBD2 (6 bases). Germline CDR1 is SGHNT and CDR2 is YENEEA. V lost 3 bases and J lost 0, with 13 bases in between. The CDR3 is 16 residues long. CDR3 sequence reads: CASSFTGDPSTDTQYF. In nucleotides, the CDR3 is TGTGCCAGCAGCTTTACGGGGGACCCTAGCACAGATACGCAGTATTTT.

CDR3 nucleotides: TGTGCCAGCAGTTCGACAGGGAACTCCTACGAGCAGTACTTC. Translation: CASSSTGNSYEQYF. This chain connects TRBV6-5 to TRBJ2-7, with 7 bases aligning to TRBD1. Germline CDR1 is MNHEY and CDR2 is SVGAGI. J lost 0 bases, V lost 4 bases, and 3 bases had no gene match. The CDR3 has 14 amino acids.